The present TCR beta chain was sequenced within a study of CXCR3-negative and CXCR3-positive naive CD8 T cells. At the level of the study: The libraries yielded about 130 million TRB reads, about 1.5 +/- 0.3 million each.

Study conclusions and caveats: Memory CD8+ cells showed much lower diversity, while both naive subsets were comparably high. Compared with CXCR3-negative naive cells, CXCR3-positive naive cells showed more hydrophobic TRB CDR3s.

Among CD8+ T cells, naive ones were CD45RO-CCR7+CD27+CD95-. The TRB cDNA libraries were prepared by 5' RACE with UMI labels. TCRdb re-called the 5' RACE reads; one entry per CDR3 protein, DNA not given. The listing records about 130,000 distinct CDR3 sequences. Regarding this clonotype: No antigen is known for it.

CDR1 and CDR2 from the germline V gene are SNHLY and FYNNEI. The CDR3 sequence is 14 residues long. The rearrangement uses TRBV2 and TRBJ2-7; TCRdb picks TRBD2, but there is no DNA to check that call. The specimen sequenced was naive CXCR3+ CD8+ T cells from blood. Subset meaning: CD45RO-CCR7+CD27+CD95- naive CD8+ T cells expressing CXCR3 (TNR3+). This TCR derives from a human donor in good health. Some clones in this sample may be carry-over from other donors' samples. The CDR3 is CASSEYFGPNEQYF.